These T cell receptor beta chains were read from a single sample in a study of CD8 T cells in Susac syndrome. TCRdb independently ran MiXCR on the immunoSEQ multiplex PCR reads; one entry per CDR3 protein. The sample includes 160,000 or so distinct CDR3 sequences, about 94% of them seen just once. Sequencing input: CD4+ T cells from PBMCs. Receptor source: a human donor in good health. Each CDR3 is given with its conserved first and last residue. A D gene is named only where the DNA matches it firmly. A clone size is listed for some rows: how often the clone was seen (once, few, many), or a class if it is expanded.

NA	TRBV7-3	NA	TRBJ2-3	CASSLVYTDTQYF	TGTGCCAGCAGCTTAGTTTACACAGATACGCAGTATTTT
NA	TRBV7-2	TRBD1	TRBJ1-3	CASRFDRGTGNTIYF	TGTGCCAGCAGATTCGACAGGGGGACTGGAAACACCATATATTTT
NA	TRBV6-5	NA	TRBJ2-7	CASSERLGGYEQYF	TGTGCCAGCAGTGAAAGACTAGGAGGATACGAGCAGTACTTC
NA	TRBV20-1	NA	TRBJ1-3	CSAPRPGAGNTIYF	TGCAGTGCACCCCGCCCAGGTGCTGGAAACACCATATATTTT
NA	TRBV5-5	TRBD2	TRBJ2-2	CASSPGLAGGIGGELFF	TGTGCCAGCAGCCCCGGACTAGCGGGGGGGATAGGCGGGGAGCTGTTTTTT
NA	TRBV3-1	NA	TRBJ1-1	CASSQVQRQAFF	TGTGCCAGCAGCCAGGTACAGCGTCAAGCTTTCTTT
once	TRBV3-1	TRBD1	TRBJ2-7	CASSRDSPTGEQYF	TGTGCCAGCAGCCGGGACAGCCCCACGGGCGAGCAGTACTTC
NA	TRBV19	NA	TRBJ2-7	CASSKLVTYEQYF	TGTGCCAGTAGTAAACTAGTTACCTACGAGCAGTACTTC
NA	TRBV6-5	NA	TRBJ1-6	CASSYSRHSGAMGTPLHF	TGTGCCAGCAGTTACTCGAGGCACTCGGGCGCGATGGGGACACCCCTCCACTTT
NA	TRBV20-1	TRBD1	TRBJ1-2	CSAPTGAYGYTF	TGCAGTGCTCCGACAGGGGCCTATGGCTACACCTTC
NA	TRBV3-1	NA	TRBJ1-1	CASSQHGNTEAFF	TGTGCCAGCAGCCAACACGGGAACACTGAAGCTTTCTTT
NA	TRBV20-1	NA	TRBJ2-5	CSAPRPAEETQYF	TGCAGTGCTCCCCGTCCTGCTGAGGAGACCCAGTACTTC
NA	TRBV7-2	TRBD1	TRBJ1-1	CASSWAGQRTTEAFF	TGTGCCAGCAGCTGGGCGGGACAGCGCACCACTGAAGCTTTCTTT
NA	TRBV20-1	NA	TRBJ1-1	CSARVSGGNTEAFF	TGCAGTGCTAGAGTTTCCGGGGGCAACACTGAAGCTTTCTTT
once	TRBV10-3	NA	TRBJ1-1	CAIRGGRENTEAFF	TGTGCCATCAGGGGAGGGCGGGAGAACACTGAAGCTTTCTTT
NA	TRBV6-5	NA	TRBJ1-4	CASSYRTPGNEKLFF	TGTGCCAGCAGTTACCGCACGCCGGGGAATGAAAAACTGTTTTTT
NA	TRBV2	NA	TRBJ1-5	CASNRDGNNQPQHF	TGTGCCAGTAACCGGGACGGCAACAATCAGCCCCAGCATTTT
once	TRBV7-9	TRBD1	TRBJ1-6	CASSSTGGFSPLHF	TGTGCCAGCAGCTCGACAGGGGGCTTTTCACCCCTCCACTTT
NA	TRBV5-4	NA	TRBJ1-6	CASSLKGAPDSPLHF	TGTGCCAGCAGCTTGAAAGGGGCGCCGGATTCACCCCTCCACTTT
NA	TRBV2	NA	TRBJ2-6	CASSDIGSGANVLTF	TGTGCCAGCAGTGATATCGGCTCTGGGGCCAACGTCCTGACTTTC
NA	TRBV5-1	NA	TRBJ2-3	CASSLSTPSTDTQYF	TGCGCCAGCAGCTTGAGCACGCCGAGCACAGATACGCAGTATTTT
once	TRBV27	NA	TRBJ2-2	CASSSLGEAGTGELFF	TGTGCCAGCAGCTCCCTCGGTGAAGCGGGCACCGGGGAGCTGTTTTTT
NA	TRBV6-1	NA	TRBJ1-1	CASSEYSGDTEAFF	TGTGCCAGCAGTGAATACAGCGGGGACACTGAAGCTTTCTTT
NA	TRBV14	NA	TRBJ1-2	CASSQGALGRYGYTF	TGTGCCAGCAGCCAAGGGGCCCTGGGACGCTATGGCTACACCTTC
NA	TRBV5-1	NA	TRBJ1-1	CASGTGTFNTEAFF	TGCGCCAGCGGCACCGGGACTTTCAACACTGAAGCTTTCTTT
NA	TRBV4-2	NA	TRBJ1-5	CASSQDRASRQPQHF	TGTGCCAGCAGCCAAGATAGGGCCTCTAGACAGCCCCAGCATTTT
NA	TRBV19	NA	TRBJ2-6	CASSSLFSGANVLTF	TGTGCCAGTAGTTCCCTTTTCTCTGGGGCCAACGTCCTGACTTTC
NA	TRBV21-1	NA	TRBJ2-2	CASSPRRQESNTGELFF	TGTGCCAGCAGCCCTCGAAGACAGGAATCGAACACCGGGGAGCTGTTTTTT
NA	TRBV12-3/TRBV12-4	NA	TRBJ1-3	CASSPQLALSGNTIYF	TGTGCCAGCAGTCCCCAATTGGCCCTATCTGGAAACACCATATATTTT
NA	TRBV5-6	TRBD1	TRBJ1-5	CASTKGTAGGNQPQHF	TGTGCCAGCACCAAAGGGACAGCCGGCGGCAATCAGCCCCAGCATTTT
NA	TRBV5-1	TRBD1	TRBJ2-7	CASSPLTGTGSVGEQYF	TGCGCCAGCAGCCCGCTAACAGGGACAGGGTCCGTGGGCGAGCAGTACTTC
NA	TRBV29-1	NA	TRBJ2-4	CSVVGVAKNIQYF	TGCAGCGTTGTAGGGGTTGCAAAAAACATTCAGTACTTC
NA	TRBV6-5	NA	TRBJ2-7	CASSKTYTGGDEQYF	TGTGCCAGCAGTAAAACCTATACAGGGGGGGACGAGCAGTACTTC
NA	TRBV12-3/TRBV12-4	TRBD1	TRBJ2-5	CASSFRQGAGQETQYF	TGTGCCAGCAGTTTTCGGCAGGGGGCTGGGCAAGAGACCCAGTACTTC
once	TRBV20-1	NA	TRBJ2-2	CSARDNNVAGELFF	TGCAGTGCTAGAGATAATAACGTTGCCGGGGAGCTGTTTTTT
NA	TRBV6-1	TRBD1	TRBJ1-4	CASTPRGVPTTNEKLFF	TGTGCCAGCACCCCCAGGGGGGTACCAACAACTAATGAAAAACTGTTTTTT
NA	TRBV2	NA	TRBJ2-7	CASSETLTVAYEQYF	TGTGCCAGCAGTGAAACTCTGACGGTCGCCTACGAGCAGTACTTC
NA	TRBV7-9	NA	TRBJ1-3	CASSLGPKPIYF	TGTGCCAGCAGCTTGGGCCCTAAGCCCATATATTTT
NA	TRBV18	TRBD1	TRBJ2-3	CASSSRQGDTDTQYF	TGTGCCAGCTCATCCCGACAGGGGGACACAGATACGCAGTATTTT
once	TRBV20-1	TRBD1	TRBJ1-5	CSARTAGTGDQPQHF	TGCAGTGCTAGGACGGCCGGGACAGGTGATCAGCCCCAGCATTTT
NA	TRBV20-1	NA	TRBJ1-2	CSAIYRRGYTF	TGCAGTGCCATCTACCGGCGTGGCTACACCTTC
NA	TRBV19	TRBD1	TRBJ2-7	CASSTSGTGSYEQYF	TGTGCCAGTTCCACCTCCGGGACAGGGTCATACGAGCAGTACTTC
NA	TRBV6-1	TRBD2	TRBJ2-1	CASSEVLAAYNEQFF	TGTGCCAGCAGTGAAGTCCTAGCGGCCTACAATGAGCAGTTCTTC
once	TRBV5-1	NA	TRBJ2-1	CASSGVEGSSYNEQFF	TGCGCCAGCAGCGGGGTGGAGGGGAGCTCCTACAATGAGCAGTTCTTC
NA	TRBV29-1	NA	TRBJ1-5	CSVEFPGGHQPQHF	TGCAGCGTTGAATTCCCGGGAGGGCATCAGCCCCAGCATTTT
NA	TRBV20-1	TRBD1	TRBJ1-2	CSARAATGSGYGYTF	TGCAGTGCTAGAGCGGCGACAGGGAGTGGTTATGGCTACACCTTC
NA	TRBV6-1	NA	TRBJ1-6	CASSEAPGRADSPLHF	TGTGCCAGCAGTGAAGCGCCTGGCAGGGCGGATTCACCCCTCCACTTT